A single sample gave rise to the 30 T cell receptor beta chains below, sequenced in a study of tumor and adjacent non-tumor tissue in lung cancer. RNA was extracted from bulk tissue without any cell sorting. The library came from three nested PCR rounds adapted from ARM-PCR protocols. MiXCR was run by TCRdb on the multiplex PCR reads, yielding one entry per CDR3 protein. The profile shows 75,000 to 80,000 distinct CDR3 sequences, 80% to 85% of them singletons. The sequenced material came from lung tumor tissue. These receptors were collected from a woman aged 50 to 60 with non-small cell lung cancer.

Concerning this clonotype: This could be a read error, since a much larger clone is one nucleotide away. The chain carries TRBV7-9 and TRBJ1-1, with 7 bases that match TRBD1. Trimming cost V 5 bases and J 7 bases; bases outside gene matches: 7. The CDR3 consists of 13 residues. CDR1 and CDR2 from the germline V gene are SEHNR and FQNEAQ (reference sequence). CDR3 in amino acids: CASSPLGDSEAFF. Written as DNA, the CDR3 is TGTGCCAGCAGCCCCTTGGGGGACAGTGAAGCTTTCTTT.

A word on this clonotype: One junction end does not reproduce the germline sequence, and a read error may be involved. This chain's CDR3 is CASRTGGRDEELFF. DNA of the CDR3: TGTGCCAGCAGGACAGGGGGCAGGGATGAAGAACTGTTTTTT. V and J are TRBV6-5 and TRBJ1-4; 10 positions match TRBD1. Per germline, CDR1 MNHEY and CDR2 SVGAGI. The CDR3 runs 14 residues.

In its sample, this clonotype was seen once. The V call is TRBV11-2, the J call TRBJ1-2; D remains ambiguous. V gave up 5 bases and J gave up 5 bases, with 9 bases separating them. The germline gives CDR1 SGHAT, CDR2 FQNNGV. The CDR3 totals 12 residues. CDR3 amino acids: CASSLTDYGYTF. CDR3 bases: TGTGCCAGCAGCCTAACAGATTATGGCTACACCTTC.

This chain links TRBV20-1 with TRBJ2-3; 7 bases are shared with TRBD1. This CDR3 is built from 16 residues. J was trimmed by 4 bases and V by 7 bases; bases with no gene match: 17. Germline V gene sequence: CDR1 DFQATT, CDR2 SNEGSKA (reference sequence). The DNA of the CDR3 is TGCAGTGTCGCCGGCACTACGACAGGGAGCGCAGATACGCAGTATTTT. The encoded protein is CSVAGTTTGSADTQYF.

In this sample, this clonotype turned up once. This sequence joins TRBV20-1 and TRBJ2-2, with D uncertain. This CDR3 spans 13 amino acids. Germline V gene sequence: CDR1 DFQATT, CDR2 SNEGSKA (reference sequence). CDR3 bases: TGCAGAGTTAGAGTCCTCCTCGAGGGGGAGCTGTTTTTT. This codes for CRVRVLLEGELFF.

The V and J genes are TRBV6-5 and TRBJ1-1; D is undetermined. V lost 5 bases and J 7 bases, leaving 11 bases between the germline ends. The CDR3 is 12 residues long. Germline CDR1 and CDR2: MNHEY and SVGAGI. The CDR3 is CASSRWRNEAFF. The CDR3 DNA follows: TGTGCCAGCAGTCGCTGGAGAAATGAAGCTTTCTTT.

Regarding this clonotype: This CDR3 is missing its conserved last phenylalanine or tryptophan, likely due to a read error. The rearrangement uses TRBV11-2 and TRBJ2-1; TRBD2 might be the D (5 bases). The CDR3 contains 15 residues. The germline CDR1 and CDR2 sequences are SGHAT and FQNNGV. The CDR3 sequence is CASGFIAGGDNEQFY. Here the CDR3 DNA reads TGTGCCAGCGGCTTTATAGCTGGAGGAGACAATGAGCAGTTCTAC.

CDR3 protein: CASSLVYGGPTGEQFF. The CDR3 nucleotides read TGCGCCAGCAGCTTGGTTTATGGTGGCCCCACCGGGGAACAGTTTTTT. The chain combines TRBV5-1 with TRBJ2-2; perhaps TRBD2 as D (5 bases). In germline, CDR1 is SGHRS, CDR2 YFSETQ. This CDR3 comprises 16 residues. V dropped 0 bases and J dropped 16 bases, with 25 bases sitting between them. The whole variable domain, filled in from reference TRBV5-1 and TRBJ2-2, reads KAGVTQTPRYLIKTRGQQVTLSCSPISGHRSVSWYQQTPGQGLQFLFEYFSETQRNKGNFPGRFSGRQFSNSRSEMNVSTLELGDSALYLCASSLVYGGPTGEQFFGEGSRLTVL.

With regard to this clonotype: At one of its ends the junction is not consistent with the germline gene, which may arise from a read error. CDR3 residues: CAGSPGRDHEQYF. CDR3 sequence (DNA): TGTGCCGGCTCGCCGGGGCGGGACCACGAGCAGTACTTC. The chain combines TRBV18 with TRBJ2-7, with D possibly being TRBD2 (6 bases). Germline-derived CDR1 and CDR2 are KGHSH and LQKENI. The CDR3 loop spans 13 amino acids.

Concerning this clonotype itself: The missing conserved phenylalanine or tryptophan at the end of this CDR3 makes a read error likely. No DNA is shown, since the ends of the CDR3 on it are uncertain; the CDR3 is the one TCRdb lists. The V call is TRBV6-1, the J call TRBJ1-2. Germline V gives CDR1 MNHNS, CDR2 SASEGT. The CDR3 region is 14 residues in length, termini included. The CDR3 protein is CANNKRPQLYGHTS.

Within the sample, this clonotype is medium-sized. V gene TRBV29-1 combines with J gene TRBJ2-3; 7 bases fit TRBD1. Germline values: CDR1 SQVTM, CDR2 ANQGSEA. This CDR3 is built from 13 residues. V lost 8 bases and J lost 4; bases outside the gene matches: 9. The CDR3: CSSTGSVADTQYF. The CDR3 nucleotides read TGCAGCTCGACAGGGTCCGTCGCAGATACGCAGTATTTT.

DNA of the CDR3: TGTGCCAGCAGTTACTCCCAGCGGGTGGGGTGTGAGCAGTTCTTC. Translation: CASSYSQRVGCEQFF. V is TRBV6-5 and J is TRBJ2-1; the D gene is possibly TRBD2 (6 bases). The V and J ends lost 0 bases and 9 bases respectively, with 15 bases between them. The CDR3 extends over 15 amino acids. The germline V gene encodes CDR1 MNHEY and CDR2 SVGAGI.

The J gene is TRBJ2-3, the V gene TRBV4-3, with D perhaps matching TRBD1 or TRBD2 (5 bases each). The V gene lost 4 bases and the J gene lost 2 bases, with 16 bases spanning the gap. Germline V CDR1 and CDR2: LGHNA, YSLEER. The CDR3 length is 16 residues. The CDR3 DNA reads as TGCGCCAGCAGCCTAGTTGGTAGTGGGACCACAGATACGCAGTATTTT. Translating gives CASSLVGSGTTDTQYF.

This clonotype counts as medium-sized (0.01 to 0.1%). The rearrangement links TRBV29-1 to TRBJ2-3; possibly TRBD2 for D (6 bases). The CDR3 spans 15 residues. The germline CDR1 and CDR2 sequences are SQVTM and ANQGSEA. V lost 6 bases and J lost 9, with 25 bases in between. CDR3 protein: CSVVLSLGPGGTQYF. CDR3 sequence (DNA): TGCAGCGTCGTCCTATCTCTCGGACCTGGGGGGACGCAGTATTTT.

Note on this clonotype: A junction boundary mismatches the germline segment, possibly from a read error. This chain links TRBV5-1 with TRBJ2-5; the D gene is possibly TRBD2 (7 bases). This CDR3 spans 16 amino acids. Germline V gene lookup returns CDR1 SGHRS and CDR2 YFSETQ. The CDR3 coding sequence is TGCGCCAGCAACTTGAATGGCGGGGGCCAGAATGAGACCCAGTACTTC. Amino acids: CASNLNGGGQNETQYF.

The chain is built from TRBV20-1 and TRBJ1-2; D not certain. Looked up from germline, CDR1 is DFQATT and CDR2 is SNEGSKA (reference sequence). The CDR3 is 14 amino acids. Trimming cost V 6 bases and J 10 bases, with 24 bases left between them. The DNA of the CDR3 is TGCAGTGCAACTATACAGTTAGCTAACCATGCCTACACCTTC. Protein: CSATIQLANHAYTF.

V is TRBV28 and J is TRBJ1-2; D is unclear. Trimming shortened V by 5 bases and J by 7 bases, and 17 bases separated the two germline ends. The germline CDR1 and CDR2 sequences are MDHEN and SYDVKM. CDR3 length equals 14 residues. The CDR3 spells CASSDRRGKSGYTF. DNA for the CDR3: TGTGCCAGCAGTGATAGGAGAGGGAAGAGTGGCTACACCTTC.

Concerning this clonotype itself: The junction shows a germline mismatch at one end, possibly a read error. The CDR3 here is CSAKNRDRVYIF. CDR3 DNA: TGCAGTGCTAAGAACCGGGATAGGGTGTACATCTTC. The rearrangement uses TRBV20-1 and TRBJ1-2; D uncertain. This CDR3 is 12 amino acids long. Germline loops: CDR1 DFQATT, CDR2 SNEGSKA (reference sequence).

Concerning this clonotype: One end of the junction varies from germline; a read error may be responsible. The V gene is TRBV29-1, the J gene TRBJ2-3, with 10 positions matching TRBD2. This CDR3 comprises 14 residues. Germline V lookup: CDR1 SQVTM, CDR2 ANQGSEA. As DNA, the CDR3 is TGCAGCATTGAAGGGAGGGCTAGCGGGAGTGGGGAGTATTTC. Protein sequence: CSIEGRASGSGEYF.

This clonotype was recorded only once. This chain joins TRBV6-1 and TRBJ1-4; D possibly corresponds to TRBD1 (5 bases). The CDR3 extends over 16 amino acids. Germline CDR1 is MNHNS and CDR2 is SASEGT. The chain's CDR3 is CVSSEAPGAGNEKLFF. As DNA, the CDR3 is TGTGTTAGCAGTGAAGCGCCGGGAGCAGGGAATGAAAAACTGTTTTTT.

Note on this clonotype: One junction end disagrees with the germline gene, perhaps due to a read error. The chain joins TRBV29-1 to TRBJ2-7; 9 bases align to TRBD2. This CDR3 has 13 amino acids. The germline V gene has CDR1 SQVTM and CDR2 ANQGSEA. The CDR3 coding sequence is TGCAGCGATGGGTTAGCGGGGGACTACGAGCAATACTTC. As protein: CSDGLAGDYEQYF.

The chain employs TRBV6-5 and TRBJ2-2; a possible D gene is TRBD1 (5 bases). This CDR3 is 15 amino acids long. Trimming took 8 bases from V and 4 from J, leaving 17 bases between them. The germline V gene has CDR1 MNHEY and CDR2 SVGAGI. This CDR3 reads CASGPDKGRTGELFF. CDR3 nucleotides: TGTGCCAGCGGCCCCGACAAGGGGCGCACCGGGGAGCTGTTTTTT.

The chain has TRBV7-9 and TRBJ2-2; tentative D call: TRBD1 (5 bases). The germline V gene has CDR1 SEHNR and CDR2 FQNEAQ (reference sequence). The ends were cut back, 10 bases at V and 5 bases at J, with 23 bases in the middle. The CDR3 has 16 amino acids. The chain's CDR3 is CANRNPPGKVTGELFF. The CDR3 DNA sequence: TGTGCCAACCGAAACCCACCAGGGAAGGTAACCGGGGAGCTGTTTTTT.

About this clonotype: A read error may account for a junction end that differs from germline. The V call is TRBV12-3 or TRBV12-4, the J call TRBJ2-1; D is undetermined. This CDR3 has 11 amino acids. CDR3 in amino acids: CASSFNNVQFF. In nucleotides, the CDR3 is TGTGCGAGCAGTTTTAACAATGTGCAATTCTTC.

In the case of this clonotype: A junction end diverges from the germline sequence, so it may reflect a read error. This chain links TRBV12-3 or TRBV12-4 with TRBJ2-5; D gene unclear. The CDR3 covers 13 residues. The chain's CDR3 is CAISVEDQETQYF. CDR3 nucleotide sequence: TGTGCCATCAGTGTTGAGGACCAAGAGACCCAGTATTTC.

The V gene is TRBV11-2, the J gene TRBJ1-5; D perhaps matches TRBD1 (5 bases). Trimming stripped 5 bases from V and 5 bases from J, with 13 bases between. The CDR3 is 14 amino acids. Germline V lookup: CDR1 SGHAT, CDR2 FQNNGV. This chain's CDR3 is CASSNSRADQPQHF. DNA of the CDR3: TGTGCCAGCAGCAACAGCAGGGCCGATCAGCCCCAGCATTTT.

In the case of this clonotype: At one end, the junction sequence differs from germline, possibly due to a read error. The V and J genes are TRBV11-2 and TRBJ2-1, with 7 bases fitting TRBD2. The length of the CDR3 is 12 residues. Germline CDR1 is SGHAT and CDR2 is FQNNGV. The CDR3 loop is CASMGLPNELLF. The CDR3 DNA follows: TGTGCCAGCATGGGACTACCTAACGAGCTGTTATTC.

This clonotype was counted ten times or more. This CDR3 is CASSLDRSSDTQYF. DNA of the CDR3: TGTGCCAGCAGTCTGGACAGGTCCTCAGATACGCAGTATTTT. This sequence joins TRBV6-1 and TRBJ2-3; 7 positions agree with TRBD1. CDR1 and CDR2 from the germline V gene are MNHNS and SASEGT. V lost 5 bases and J lost 4; bases outside the gene matches: 6. The CDR3 extends over 14 amino acids.

This chain connects TRBV5-1 to TRBJ2-3, with 7 nucleotides matching TRBD2. Unmatched junction bases numbered 2, after V lost 0 bases and J lost 4 bases. Germline CDR1 reads SGHRS; CDR2 reads YFSETQ. CDR3 length: 14 amino acids. The CDR3: CASSLAAGADTQYF. The CDR3, as DNA: TGCGCCAGCAGCTTGGCGGCGGGGGCAGATACGCAGTATTTT.

As for this clonotype: A junction boundary mismatches the germline segment, possibly from a read error. This chain uses TRBV11-1 with TRBJ2-7; TRBD2 agrees at 7 bases. The CDR3 totals 17 residues. In germline, CDR1 is SGHAT, CDR2 FQDESV (reference sequence). The CDR3 here is CVSSFYVQRENSYEQYF. The DNA of the CDR3 is TGTGTCAGCAGCTTCTATGTTCAGCGGGAAAACTCCTACGAACAATACTTC.